This record covers a single TCR beta chain. Some clones are missing from TCRdb's copy, which holds only in-frame ones; the method was immunoSEQ multiplex PCR. This sample has over 200,000 clones, with just under 90% found just once. The record originates from a study of blood T cell repertoires in COVID-19. The CDR3 loop spans 17 amino acids. Per the germline V gene, CDR1 is GTSNPN and CDR2 is SVGIG (reference sequence). Trimming at V came to 3 bases and at J to 1 base, leaving 9 bases not matched to a gene. The V gene is TRBV30, the J gene TRBJ1-2, with 12 bases matching TRBD1. The clonotype comes from a man aged 55 to 70 who had recovered from COVID-19. Sequencing was carried out using peripheral blood. DNA of the CDR3: TGTGCCTGGAGCAGGGACAGGGGGCTCCCCTTTAACTATGGCTACACCTTC. This gives the protein CAWSRDRGLPFNYGYTF.